This T cell receptor (beta chain) appears in the sequencing data of a study of blood T cell repertoires in COVID-19. Background on the study: Samples of COVID-19 (acute and convalescent) were obtained from the United States, Italy and Spain. Sources were T cells, B-cell-depleted T cells, or PBMCs; the material itself was cDNA or gDNA.

Per germline, CDR1 SGHKS and CDR2 YYEKEE (reference sequence). V lost 4 bases to trimming and J lost 5 bases, with 27 bases between them. CDR3 size: 18 residues. Original processing methods: Estimates of nucleated cell counts were drawn from the amplification of reference gene primers. Produced via immunoSEQ multiplex PCR; TCRdb's table is partial and in-frame only. The V and J calls and clone size come from that table; D and trimming were worked out from the DNA. The repertoire includes 250,000 or so clones, nearly 90% of them detected once, and roughly 3.1% sits in the top ten. This TCR derives from a man aged 18 to 30 with active or convalescent COVID-19. The V gene is TRBV5-5, the J gene TRBJ1-1; D call uncertain. Sequencing was performed on peripheral blood. CDR3 protein: CASSRWGRPLGGMTEAFF. The CDR3, as DNA: TGTGCCAGCAGCCGATGGGGAAGGCCACTCGGAGGAATGACTGAAGCTTTCTTT.